The clone carrying this TCR beta chain was counted only a few times. As yet, its antigen is unknown. These data are taken from a study of T cell repertoires in cytomegalovirus infection. Overall study context: CMV epitopes, recently identified HLA-C-restricted and well-studied HLA-B-restricted, were used. From public TCR beta signatures came an indication of both CMV infection and matching HLA type. Whole-study findings and limits: Across the ex vivo response, the dominant clonotypes were HLA-C-restricted CMV-specific TCR beta clonotypes. Pooled public TCR beta family frequency picked out CMV carriers with the relevant HLA.

The CDR3 sequence is 16 residues long. V lost 6 bases and J lost 3, with 19 bases in between. CDR1 is MNHNY, CDR2 SVGAGI, per germline (reference sequence). From the reads, TCRdb called clonotypes with MiXCR, one entry per CDR3 protein. Among some 920,000 distinct CDR3 sequences listed, roughly 30% were seen once. This TCR derives from a human donor in good health (CMV status not recorded). Some clones in this sample may be carry-over from other donors' samples. The V call is TRBV6-6, the J call TRBJ2-3; D is possibly TRBD2 (6 bases). This material consisted of cultured CD8+ T cells from PBMCs, taken from culture after CMV antigen stimulation. CDR3 amino acids: CASSLRRGGSTDTQYF. In DNA form, the CDR3 reads TGTGCCAGCAGCCTGCGGAGGGGTGGCAGTACAGATACGCAGTATTTT.